The source of this T cell receptor (beta chain) is a study of blood T cell repertoires in COVID-19. Study context: COVID-19 samples from acute and convalescent phases originated in the United States, Italy and Spain. T cells, B-cell-depleted T cells, or PBMCs supplied cDNA or gDNA.

How the authors handled the data: Estimation of nucleated cell counts was performed using reference gene primer amplification. Data came from immunoSEQ multiplex PCR; TCRdb stores just in-frame clones and leaves some out. Clone size and the V and J calls come from that table; the DNA yielded D and trimming. Among 650,000 to 800,000 clones listed, over 80% were seen once. V was pared by 4 bases and J by 5 bases, with 13 bases between. This CDR3 has 14 residues. Germline values: CDR1 SGDLS, CDR2 YYNGEE. This receptor was taken from a woman between 18 and 29 years old with acute or convalescent COVID-19. The chain joins TRBV9 to TRBJ1-3; D is ambiguous. The sequencing input was peripheral blood. The CDR3 bases are TGTGCCAGCAGCCAGGTCGGGAGCCGAAACACCATATATTTT. Residues: CASSQVGSRNTIYF.